This is a list of T cell receptor beta chains from one sample in a study of blood T cell repertoires in COVID-19. Profiled with immunoSEQ multiplex PCR; TCRdb holds only in-frame clones, not every one. The sample lists some 19,000 clones; 80% were seen once. The specimen was peripheral blood. The receptor source for this set is an elderly man with acute or convalescent COVID-19. Each CDR3 is given with its conserved first and last residue. Fields, in order: CDR3 length, J gene, V gene, CDR3 protein.

cdr3_length: 13; j_call: TRBJ1-2; v_call: TRBV11-3; cdr3_aa: CASSPQGHYGYTF
cdr3_length: 15; j_call: TRBJ1-2; v_call: TRBV2; cdr3_aa: CASTLPTGYLGGYTF
cdr3_length: 14; j_call: TRBJ2-3; v_call: TRBV9; cdr3_aa: CASSRAVSTDTQYF
cdr3_length: 16; j_call: TRBJ1-3; v_call: TRBV5-6; cdr3_aa: CASSLRVGLAGDTIYF
cdr3_length: 16; j_call: TRBJ1-5; v_call: TRBV7-2; cdr3_aa: CASSATGQGGNQPQHF
cdr3_length: 15; j_call: TRBJ2-5; v_call: TRBV7-2; cdr3_aa: CASSSQGNLFETQYF
cdr3_length: 13; j_call: TRBJ1-1; v_call: TRBV7-2; cdr3_aa: CASAPDRTSAGFF
cdr3_length: 13; j_call: TRBJ2-2; v_call: TRBV6-5; cdr3_aa: CASSYAPTGELFF
cdr3_length: 14; j_call: TRBJ1-3; v_call: TRBV4-3; cdr3_aa: CASSQERRVNTIYF
cdr3_length: 14; j_call: TRBJ2-7; v_call: TRBV4-1; cdr3_aa: CASSRDRGSYEQYF
cdr3_length: 15; j_call: TRBJ1-1; v_call: TRBV6-5; cdr3_aa: CASSYSTGPGTEAFF
cdr3_length: 15; j_call: TRBJ2-5; v_call: TRBV5-1; cdr3_aa: CASSFLPTGGETQYF
cdr3_length: 16; j_call: TRBJ2-3; v_call: TRBV6-2/TRBV6-3; cdr3_aa: CASSYTSGGITDTQYF
cdr3_length: 15; j_call: TRBJ2-5; v_call: TRBV7-2; cdr3_aa: CASSYYPTGGQTQYF
cdr3_length: 14; j_call: TRBJ1-6; v_call: TRBV6-5; cdr3_aa: CASSTGTANSPLHF
cdr3_length: 13; j_call: TRBJ1-5; v_call: TRBV30; cdr3_aa: CAWSVGSNQPQHF
cdr3_length: 14; j_call: TRBJ1-5; v_call: TRBV5-5; cdr3_aa: CASSWDGGNQPQHF
cdr3_length: 13; j_call: TRBJ1-1; v_call: TRBV18; cdr3_aa: CASSPIRNTEAFF
cdr3_length: 15; j_call: TRBJ1-5; v_call: TRBV7-2; cdr3_aa: CASSLVGLGNQPQHF
cdr3_length: 14; j_call: TRBJ2-7; v_call: TRBV3-1/TRBV3-2; cdr3_aa: CASSRDWSSYEQYF
cdr3_length: 15; j_call: TRBJ2-1; v_call: TRBV5-1; cdr3_aa: CASSAGGVSYNEQFF
cdr3_length: 14; j_call: TRBJ2-2; v_call: TRBV6-5; cdr3_aa: CASLARANTGELFF
cdr3_length: 13; j_call: TRBJ1-2; v_call: TRBV7-2; cdr3_aa: CASSLNFNYGYTF
cdr3_length: 11; j_call: TRBJ1-2; v_call: TRBV2; cdr3_aa: CASSGQGPGTF
cdr3_length: 14; j_call: TRBJ2-7; v_call: TRBV5-1; cdr3_aa: CASSLYQGARKQYF
cdr3_length: 17; j_call: TRBJ2-1; v_call: TRBV19; cdr3_aa: CASSPAPNLAGKNEQFF
cdr3_length: 15; j_call: TRBJ2-5; v_call: TRBV7-2; cdr3_aa: CASSSRQGLQETQYF
cdr3_length: 14; j_call: TRBJ1-4; v_call: TRBV6-5; cdr3_aa: CASTPEGSWEKLFF
cdr3_length: 15; j_call: TRBJ1-5; v_call: TRBV2; cdr3_aa: CASRGARGSNQPQHF
cdr3_length: 15; j_call: TRBJ2-7; v_call: TRBV6-1; cdr3_aa: CASSDLLGQNYEQYF
cdr3_length: 14; j_call: TRBJ1-1; v_call: TRBV5-4; cdr3_aa: CAAKETAHGTEAFF
cdr3_length: 16; j_call: TRBJ1-4; v_call: TRBV7-6; cdr3_aa: CASSSRTGTTNEKLFF
cdr3_length: 14; j_call: TRBJ1-5; v_call: TRBV4-3; cdr3_aa: CASSPDYNNQPQHF
cdr3_length: 11; j_call: TRBJ1-2; v_call: TRBV7-2; cdr3_aa: CASSSRGGYTF
cdr3_length: 14; j_call: TRBJ1-2; v_call: TRBV7-2; cdr3_aa: CASSRDREALGYTF
cdr3_length: 18; j_call: TRBJ2-7; v_call: TRBV21-1; cdr3_aa: CASAKNNPRQGWDYEQYF
cdr3_length: 20; j_call: TRBJ2-2; v_call: TRBV12-2; cdr3_aa: CASRPSRTSGGRANTGELFF
cdr3_length: 14; j_call: TRBJ2-2; v_call: TRBV5-1; cdr3_aa: CASSLGQGPGELFF
cdr3_length: 24; j_call: TRBJ2-3; v_call: TRBV21-1; cdr3_aa: CASSKARAREGFFSGGPCTDTQYF
cdr3_length: 15; j_call: TRBJ1-3; v_call: TRBV6-5; cdr3_aa: CATKSPHSSGNTIYF
cdr3_length: 19; j_call: TRBJ1-3; v_call: TRBV19; cdr3_aa: CASSRLPPSGQGPGNTIYF
cdr3_length: 16; j_call: TRBJ1-6; v_call: TRBV6-5; cdr3_aa: CASSFPRSSYNSPLHF
cdr3_length: 12; j_call: TRBJ1-5; v_call: TRBV6-2/TRBV6-3; cdr3_aa: CASSYPDQPQHF